A single sample gave rise to the 2 T cell receptor beta chains below, sequenced in a study of T cells in Graves' hyperthyroidism and ophthalmopathy. Amplified TCR beta CDR3 regions derived from RNA transcripts. Initially, a first-round RT-PCR of the TCR CDR3 employed the HTBI primer set. TCRdb reprocessed the multiplex PCR reads with MiXCR, giving one entry per CDR3 protein. Seen here are 500,000 to 650,000 distinct CDR3 sequences, 40% to 55% observed once, and the top ten hold roughly 45%. What was sequenced was peripheral blood or thyroid tissue (not recorded which). The receptors stem from an adult woman with Graves' disease, either hyperthyroidism or ophthalmopathy (not recorded which).

This clonotype appeared a few times. The V gene is TRBV6-1, the J gene TRBJ2-6; no definite D call. The CDR3 consists of 17 residues. Trimming pared 5 bases from V and 0 bases from J, leaving 14 bases between. Germline V CDR1 and CDR2: MNHNS, SASEGT. CDR3 DNA sequence: TGTGCCAGCAGTATTAATTTTAGGAGCTCTGGGGCCAACGTCCTGACTTTC. It codes for CASSINFRSSGANVLTF.

This chain links TRBV2 with TRBJ1-4; no definite D call. CDR3 length: 15 amino acids. Germline CDR1 is SNHLY and CDR2 is FYNNEI. V lost 1 base to trimming and J lost 6 bases, with 12 bases between them. The CDR3 DNA follows: TGTGCCAGCAGTGAAGGCGGCCGTGGGGATGAAAAACTGTTTTTT. As protein: CASSEGGRGDEKLFF.